This passage covers 24 T cell receptor beta chains from one sample sequenced in a study of cytomegalovirus exposure and HLA in healthy donors. Vbeta (60) and Jbeta (13) primers were used in the PCR. The data were produced by immunoSEQ multiplex PCR, yet TCRdb's version contains in-frame clones alone and is incomplete. The sample lists around 190,000 clones; around 73% were seen once. Sequencing input: PBMCs. Receptor source: a woman aged 25-40 years in good health and CMV-seronegative.

The rearrangement links TRBV11-2 to TRBJ1-6, with TRBD1 identical over 7 bases. CDR3 size: 15 residues. V dropped 3 bases and J dropped 5; count of bases not matched to a gene: 4. The germline V gene encodes CDR1 SGHAT and CDR2 FQNNGV. The chain's CDR3 is CASSFGGQNNSPLHF. Written as DNA, the CDR3 is TGTGCCAGCAGCTTTGGGGGACAGAATAATTCACCCCTCCACTTT.

This clone was observed a handful of times. The chain combines TRBV5-4 with TRBJ2-5; TRBD1 matches 11 bases. The CDR3 spans 14 residues. Germline V gene sequence: CDR1 SGHNT, CDR2 YYREEE (reference sequence). Trimming took 2 bases from V and 5 from J; bases not matched to a gene: 2. In DNA form, the CDR3 reads TGTGCCAGCAGCTTACGGGACAGGGGGGAGACCCAGTACTTC. Amino acids: CASSLRDRGETQYF.

The chain recombines TRBV5-1 with TRBJ2-1; possible D gene TRBD2, 6 bases. CDR3 size: 15 residues. Germline CDR1 is SGHRS and CDR2 is YFSETQ. V was clipped by 0 bases and J by 4 bases, with 11 bases between them. Here the CDR3 DNA reads TGCGCCAGCAGCTTGGCGGGACTCACTTACAATGAGCAGTTCTTC. Protein product: CASSLAGLTYNEQFF.

This chain links TRBV29-1 with TRBJ2-3; TRBD1 might be the D (6 bases). V was shortened by 4 bases and J by 3 bases, with 14 bases between the two germline ends. Germline V CDR1 and CDR2: SQVTM, ANQGSEA. This CDR3 region has 14 residues. The CDR3 spells CSVVGQGFTDTQYF. The CDR3 coding sequence is TGCAGCGTTGTCGGGCAGGGGTTTACAGATACGCAGTATTTT.

The rearrangement joins TRBV30 to TRBJ2-3, with 11 bases identical to TRBD2. The trim removed 0 bases at V and 3 bases at J, leaving 17 bases unmatched. The CDR3 loop spans 20 amino acids. Germline CDR1 reads GTSNPN; CDR2 reads SVGIG (reference sequence). The CDR3 nucleotides read TGTGCCTGGAGTGTACAGCGCATTGCGGTAGCGGGGGGGCGGACAGATACGCAGTATTTT. This codes for CAWSVQRIAVAGGRTDTQYF.

CDR3 coding DNA: TGTGCCAGCTCACAAAATCCGCCAACTAGACAGGGTGAAGAGACCCAGTACTTC. Protein product: CASSQNPPTRQGEETQYF. The chain couples TRBV18 to TRBJ2-5, with 7 bases fitting TRBD1. Germline V gene sequence: CDR1 KGHSH, CDR2 LQKENI. V lost 4 bases to trimming and J lost 3 bases; unmatched junction nucleotides: 17. This CDR3 spans 18 amino acids. Filled out from reference TRBV18 and TRBJ2-5, the complete variable domain reads NAGVMQNPRHLVRRRGQEARLRCSPMKGHSHVYWYRQLPEEGLKFMVYLQKENIIDESGMPKERFSAEFPKEGPSILRIQQVVRGDSAAYFCASSQNPPTRQGEETQYFGPGTRLLVL.

J is TRBJ2-5 and V is TRBV15; unclear D gene. This CDR3 contains 15 residues. V was cut by 0 bases and J by 0 bases, with 8 bases left in between. Germline V gives CDR1 LNHNV, CDR2 YYDKDF (reference sequence). CDR3 nucleotide sequence: TGTGCCACCAGCAGAGAATCGCTATACCAAGAGACCCAGTACTTC. Protein sequence: CATSRESLYQETQYF.

The J gene is TRBJ1-1, the V gene TRBV6-1, with D perhaps matching TRBD1 (5 bases). CDR3 length equals 15 residues. In germline, CDR1 is MNHNS, CDR2 SASEGT. V was clipped by 2 bases and J by 3 bases, with 13 bases between them. CDR3 DNA sequence: TGTGCCAGCAGTGAAAGGCACCCGGGGGACACTGAAGCTTTCTTT. Residues: CASSERHPGDTEAFF.

The rearrangement uses TRBV6-1 and TRBJ2-5, with D perhaps TRBD2 (7 bases). This CDR3 has 14 residues. Looked up from germline, CDR1 is MNHNS and CDR2 is SASEGT. CDR3 region: CAGAGGTAKETQYF. The DNA of the CDR3 is TGTGCGGGGGCCGGGGGGACCGCAAAAGAGACCCAGTACTTC.

The V gene is TRBV27, the J gene TRBJ2-1, with D tentatively TRBD2 (6 bases). The CDR3 is made up of 16 amino acids. CDR1 and CDR2 (germline): MNHEY, SMNVEV (reference sequence). The V gene lost 1 base and the J gene lost 10 bases, with 20 bases spanning the gap. CDR3 loop: CASSLWRVAVGGEQFF. The CDR3 DNA follows: TGTGCCAGCAGTTTATGGCGAGTGGCGGTCGGAGGGGAGCAGTTCTTC.

This clone was observed a single time. The chain uses TRBV30 and TRBJ2-1, with 10 bases identical to TRBD2. Germline CDR1 is GTSNPN and CDR2 is SVGIG (reference sequence). This CDR3 comprises 19 residues. J lost 0 bases, V lost 3 bases, and 14 bases had no gene match. Written as DNA, the CDR3 is TGTGCCTGGAGGGATCAAAGCGGGAGGGCCACCAGCTCCTACAATGAGCAGTTCTTC. Amino acid sequence: CAWRDQSGRATSSYNEQFF.

The chain recombines TRBV30 with TRBJ1-2; no definite D call. Germline V CDR1 and CDR2: GTSNPN, SVGIG (reference sequence). This CDR3 is 12 amino acids long. V lost 5 bases and J lost 3, with 10 bases in between. This chain's CDR3 is CAWGPRDYGYTF. The CDR3 bases are TGTGCCTGGGGCCCTCGGGACTATGGCTACACCTTC.

This chain connects TRBV5-1 to TRBJ1-1, with 8 bases lining up with TRBD1. The CDR3 is made up of 14 amino acids. Germline V CDR1 and CDR2: SGHRS, YFSETQ. J gave up 7 bases and V 1 base, and 6 bases lay outside the gene matches. CDR3 protein: CASSLSTGGGEAFF. DNA of the CDR3: TGCGCCAGCAGCTTGTCTACAGGGGGGGGTGAAGCTTTCTTT.

This rearrangement joins TRBV4-1 to TRBJ2-7; 7 bases are shared with TRBD1. Germline V gene data show CDR1 as MGHRA and CDR2 as YSYEKL. The CDR3 is 15 residues long. Losses at the gene ends were 6 bases for V and 1 base for J; bases not matched to a gene: 9. The CDR3 region is CASRDRAFSSYEQYF. CDR3 sequence (DNA): TGCGCCAGCAGAGACAGGGCTTTTTCGTCCTACGAGCAGTACTTC.

This clone appeared a single time. V usage is TRBV5-1 and J usage is TRBJ1-3, with a tentative D call TRBD1 (5 bases). Germline CDR1 reads SGHRS; CDR2 reads YFSETQ. Trimming stripped 0 bases from V and 0 bases from J, with 10 bases between. There are 16 residues in the CDR3. CDR3 amino acids: CASSLAGLSSGNTIYF. CDR3 coding DNA: TGCGCCAGCAGCTTGGCGGGACTTAGCTCTGGAAACACCATATATTTT.

The chain employs TRBV29-1 and TRBJ2-2, with TRBD1 identical over 8 bases. The germline CDR1 and CDR2 sequences are SQVTM and ANQGSEA. The CDR3 sequence is 13 residues long. Trimming at V came to 8 bases and at J to 6 bases, leaving 8 bases not matched to a gene. CDR3 coding DNA: TGCAGCTGTGGACAGGGAGTGGCCGGGGAGCTGTTTTTT. Its protein product is CSCGQGVAGELFF.

The chain joins TRBV10-1 to TRBJ2-1; a weak D match, TRBD2 (5 bases). The CDR3 is made up of 15 amino acids. Trimming shortened V by 7 bases and J by 1 base, and 14 bases separated the two germline ends. Germline CDR1 WNHNN, CDR2 SYGVQD (reference sequence). CDR3 sequence: CASNPHSASYNEQFF. CDR3 nucleotides: TGCGCCAGCAACCCCCATAGCGCGTCCTACAATGAGCAGTTCTTC.

The chain joins TRBV7-2 to TRBJ2-5, with TRBD1 as a possible D gene (6 bases). This CDR3 has 14 amino acids. The V gene lost 1 base and the J gene lost 11 bases, with 17 bases spanning the gap. Germline V gives CDR1 SGHTA, CDR2 FQGNSA. CDR3 bases: TGTGCCAGCAGCTTAGGTCAGGGGCGCAGGGAGCAGTACTTC. As protein: CASSLGQGRREQYF.

The chain uses TRBV27 and TRBJ2-3; 10 positions match TRBD2. J lost 5 bases, V lost 5 bases, and 10 bases had no gene match. This CDR3 has 16 amino acids. Germline V lookup: CDR1 MNHEY, CDR2 SMNVEV (reference sequence). Here the CDR3 DNA reads TGTGCCAGCAGTCCGTGGCTAGCGGGAGTCATAGATACGCAGTATTTT. Amino acid sequence: CASSPWLAGVIDTQYF.

Comment on this clone: A read error may account for a junction end that differs from germline. The gene calls are TRBV27 and TRBJ1-2, with TRBD1 matching over 7 bases. The CDR3 sequence is 14 residues long. CDR1 is MNHEY, CDR2 SMNVEV, per germline (reference sequence). The CDR3 region is CAGSWAGGNYGYTF. CDR3 coding DNA: TGTGCCGGCAGTTGGGCAGGGGGTAACTATGGCTACACCTTC.

Concerning this clone itself: Sequence at one end of the junction differs from germline and may be a read error. The V call is TRBV6-1, the J call TRBJ1-3; D remains ambiguous. Germline CDR1 reads MNHNS; CDR2 reads SASEGT. This CDR3 is built from 15 residues. CDR3 in amino acids: CASSEVGPRGSTIYF. CDR3 sequence (DNA): TGTGCCAGCAGTGAGGTTGGCCCCAGAGGAAGCACCATATATTTT.

As for this clone: The same CDR3 arises from other DNA sequences in this sample as well. The V gene is TRBV2, the J gene TRBJ2-3; TRBD2 matches 12 bases. The germline CDR1 and CDR2 sequences are SNHLY and FYNNEI. Losses at the gene ends were 5 bases for V and 3 bases for J; bases not matched to a gene: 3. The CDR3 is 15 residues long. The CDR3 protein is CASSLAGGPTDTQYF. The DNA for the CDR3 is TGTGCCAGCAGTCTAGCGGGAGGGCCTACAGATACGCAGTATTTT.

The chain joins TRBV5-4 to TRBJ2-3, with 9 bases identical to TRBD1. The germline gives CDR1 SGHNT, CDR2 YYREEE (reference sequence). V lost 4 bases, J lost 0 bases, and 12 bases stayed unmatched. The CDR3 covers 18 residues. The chain's CDR3 is CASSKMTGGDTSTDTQYF. The CDR3 nucleotides are TGTGCCAGCAGCAAGATGACAGGGGGAGATACTAGCACAGATACGCAGTATTTT.

The J gene is TRBJ2-1, the V gene TRBV6-5; 7 positions agree with TRBD1. Germline trimming cut 8 bases from V and 4 bases from J; bases unmatched to any gene: 5. Germline CDR1 MNHEY, CDR2 SVGAGI. The CDR3 covers 13 residues. CDR3 protein: CASGGQPYNEQFF. The CDR3 DNA follows: TGTGCCAGCGGGGGACAGCCTTACAATGAGCAGTTCTTC.